This T cell receptor (beta chain) originates from a study of T cell changes during pregnancy in multiple sclerosis. Germline CDR1 and CDR2: SGHAT and FQDESV (reference sequence). Losses at the gene ends were 7 bases for V and 8 bases for J; bases not matched to a gene: 10. The CDR3 is 14 residues long. TCRdb keeps only in-frame clones here, not all; method: immunoSEQ multiplex PCR. The repertoire holds some 63,000 clones, with 90% to 95% as singletons. This chain uses TRBV11-1 with TRBJ2-4, with TRBD2 identical over 8 bases. This TCR derives from a female donor with multiple sclerosis, enrolled in a pregnancy study. Sample: peripheral blood, taken before pregnancy. The CDR3 nucleotides are TGTGCCAGCACCCCGGGGGGGCCGAGGGACATTCAGTACTTC. Its protein product is CASTPGGPRDIQYF. The full variable domain, its missing parts supplied by reference TRBV11-1 and TRBJ2-4, is EAEVAQSPRYKITEKSQAVAFWCDPISGHATLYWYRQILGQGPELLVQFQDESVVDDSQLPKDRFSAERLKGVDSTLKIQPAELGDSAMYLCASTPGGPRDIQYFGAGTRLSVL.